Listed below are T cell receptor beta chains from one sample, sequenced in a study of cytomegalovirus exposure and HLA in healthy donors. Assay: immunoSEQ multiplex PCR; the TCRdb copy retains only in-frame clones and omits some. The table lists roughly 300,000 clones, more than 80% of them singletons. Sequenced sample: PBMCs. These receptors were collected from a woman aged 18 to 35 in good health and CMV-seronegative. Both conserved end residues are part of each CDR3. Each record gives: J gene, D gene, clone size, V gene, CDR3 protein, CDR3 DNA. The D gene is left open where the match is weak. Part of the rows lack a size; the others show once, few, many or a class for expanded clones.

j_call: TRBJ1-1
d_call: TRBD1
clone_size: NA
v_call: TRBV29-1
cdr3_aa: CSVTGTGYTEAFF
cdr3_nt: TGCAGCGTGACCGGGACAGGCTACACTGAAGCTTTCTTT

j_call: TRBJ2-7
d_call: NA
clone_size: once
v_call: TRBV5-1
cdr3_aa: CASSLSTRGEQYF
cdr3_nt: TGCGCCAGCAGCTTATCCACTAGGGGGGAGCAGTACTTC

j_call: TRBJ1-2
d_call: TRBD1
clone_size: NA
v_call: TRBV9
cdr3_aa: CASSTWDRSNYGYTF
cdr3_nt: TGTGCCAGCAGCACCTGGGACAGATCTAACTATGGCTACACCTTC

j_call: TRBJ2-1
d_call: NA
clone_size: NA
v_call: TRBV7-6
cdr3_aa: CASSRWDTYNEQFF
cdr3_nt: TGTGCCAGCAGCCGGTGGGACACCTACAATGAGCAGTTCTTC

j_call: TRBJ2-5
d_call: TRBD1
clone_size: few
v_call: TRBV5-1
cdr3_aa: CASSPGQTQETQYF
cdr3_nt: TGCGCCAGCAGCCCGGGACAGACACAAGAGACCCAGTACTTC

j_call: TRBJ1-5
d_call: NA
clone_size: few
v_call: TRBV6-5
cdr3_aa: CASGFVLNQPQHF
cdr3_nt: TGTGCCAGCGGCTTCGTTCTCAATCAGCCCCAGCATTTT

j_call: TRBJ2-7
d_call: NA
clone_size: few
v_call: TRBV7-8
cdr3_aa: CASSLSGAGEQYF
cdr3_nt: TGTGCCAGCAGCTTATCGGGAGCCGGTGAGCAGTACTTC

j_call: TRBJ2-7
d_call: NA
clone_size: NA
v_call: TRBV15
cdr3_aa: CATSRDRSASDSYEQYF
cdr3_nt: TGTGCCACCAGCAGAGATCGATCGGCTAGCGACTCCTACGAGCAGTACTTC

j_call: TRBJ2-5
d_call: NA
clone_size: NA
v_call: TRBV4-1
cdr3_aa: CASSLSETQYF
cdr3_nt: TGCGCCAGCAGCCTCTCGGAGACCCAGTACTTC

j_call: TRBJ1-4
d_call: NA
clone_size: NA
v_call: TRBV6-5
cdr3_aa: CASSTLGGANEKLFF
cdr3_nt: TGTGCCAGCAGTACTTTGGGAGGAGCTAATGAAAAACTGTTTTTT

j_call: TRBJ2-5
d_call: TRBD2
clone_size: NA
v_call: TRBV7-2
cdr3_aa: CASSLLAGTRRRETQYF
cdr3_nt: TGTGCCAGCAGCCTACTAGCGGGAACTCGGAGGCGGGAGACCCAGTACTTC

j_call: TRBJ1-5
d_call: TRBD1
clone_size: NA
v_call: TRBV19
cdr3_aa: CATSRETGNSNQPQHF
cdr3_nt: TGTGCCACCTCAAGGGAGACAGGGAATAGCAATCAGCCCCAGCATTTT

j_call: TRBJ2-2
d_call: TRBD1
clone_size: NA
v_call: TRBV2
cdr3_aa: CASSKDRDLTGELFF
cdr3_nt: TGTGCCAGCTCAAAGGACAGGGACCTCACCGGGGAGCTGTTTTTT

j_call: TRBJ2-7
d_call: TRBD1
clone_size: NA
v_call: TRBV7-2
cdr3_aa: CASSLPRGGGTGYYEQYF
cdr3_nt: TGTGCCAGCAGCCTACCCCGAGGTGGGGGGACAGGGTACTACGAGCAGTACTTC

j_call: TRBJ2-1
d_call: TRBD2
clone_size: NA
v_call: TRBV7-6
cdr3_aa: CASSPRTSGNNEQFF
cdr3_nt: TGTGCCAGCAGCCCCCGGACTAGCGGGAACAATGAGCAGTTCTTC

j_call: TRBJ1-2
d_call: TRBD1
clone_size: NA
v_call: TRBV5-4
cdr3_aa: CASSDAPGQGGGYTF
cdr3_nt: TGTGCCAGCAGCGACGCTCCGGGACAGGGAGGAGGCTACACCTTC

j_call: TRBJ2-5
d_call: TRBD1
clone_size: few
v_call: TRBV7-2
cdr3_aa: CASSLTQGDETQYF
cdr3_nt: TGTGCCAGCAGCTTGACCCAGGGGGATGAGACCCAGTACTTC

j_call: TRBJ2-1
d_call: TRBD2
clone_size: NA
v_call: TRBV5-4
cdr3_aa: CASSLGTRGDNEQFF
cdr3_nt: TGTGCCAGCAGCTTGGGCACGCGGGGGGACAATGAGCAGTTCTTC

j_call: TRBJ1-4
d_call: NA
clone_size: NA
v_call: TRBV28
cdr3_aa: CASSFGGTNEKLFF
cdr3_nt: TGTGCCAGCAGTTTCGGGGGAACTAATGAAAAACTGTTTTTT

j_call: TRBJ2-5
d_call: TRBD2
clone_size: NA
v_call: TRBV5-1
cdr3_aa: CASSSGLAGDMGETQYF
cdr3_nt: TGCGCCAGCAGCTCGGGACTAGCGGGAGATATGGGAGAGACCCAGTACTTC